Here is one T cell receptor beta chain with its context. Its antigen is unidentified. At one of its ends the junction is not consistent with the germline gene, which may arise from a read error. These data come from a study of tumor and adjacent non-tumor tissue in lung cancer. Looking at the study overall: Samples averaged roughly 4.2 million productive TCRbeta reads each. Overall study findings and caveats: TCR diversity was significantly greater in tumor than normal lung tissue.

The CDR3 runs to 13 residues. Germline CDR1 and CDR2: SGHAT and FQNNGV. RNA was extracted from bulk tissue without any cell sorting. More than 3 cm separated this lung sample from the edge of the tumor. A modified ARM-PCR protocol with three rounds of nested PCR amplified TCRbeta. TCRdb used MiXCR to reprocess the multiplex PCR reads, holding one entry per CDR3 protein. The table shows fewer than 55,000 distinct CDR3 sequences, with around 67% occurring only once. This clonotype was obtained from a middle-aged woman with non-small cell lung cancer. Sequencing was carried out using distant non-tumor lung tissue. This chain uses TRBV11-2 with TRBJ2-1, with 7 bases identical to TRBD2. In DNA, the CDR3 is TGTGTCAGCAGCCGGGGGGATTACAATGAGCAATTCTTC. Its protein is CVSSRGDYNEQFF.